This TCR beta chain was sequenced in a study of human T cells and chemical hapten exposure (dated by TCRdb to about 2021). Background on the whole study: The libraries were sequenced as a pool, and the TCR yield per sample differed mostly because of small variations in library volumes within the pool. The study tracked peripheral blood TCR repertoire changes in vivo during primary and secondary sensitization to the hapten diphenylcyclopropenone (DPC) in alopecia patients. The investigation overall reported the following: The number of TCRs above 1 in 1000 frequency did not change with DPC sensitization; there was no evidence of global repertoire structure alterations. After repeated subsampling, the strength of the expansion versus patch-test correlation and the threshold at which it became significant changed.

This clonotype was seen only a few times. Its antigen target is currently unknown. Base-call qualities are not available, and no considerably larger clone is one nucleotide away. The germline ends are 9 bases apart after V is trimmed by 0 bases and J by 3 bases. The germline V gene (reference sequence) gives CDR1 as SEHNR and CDR2 as FQNEAQ. The CDR3 sequence holds 14 residues, the cysteine and phenylalanine included. Here the CDR3 DNA is all that survives: 42 bases in frame from base 1. During library preparation, unique molecular identifiers were attached to individual cDNA molecules so that TCRs could be counted quantitatively and reproducibly. Each blood RNA sample was used to sequence both TCR alpha and TCR beta chains. In the authors' own workflow: A median of roughly 100,000 TCRs per sample was observed, with a range of 23,224 to 690,600. The Decombinator software suite was used to annotate the V, J and CDR3 of the TCR reads. Every sample was subsampled to the same number of TCRs (28,000) for the PS versus PT1 abundance plots. TCRs were defined as expanded if absent before sensitization and observed at least eight times at the 2-week time point. TCRdb's own reprocessing of the public reads used fastp at Q25 and MiXCR and kept productive beta chains. Rows are unified per CDR3 protein, each entry keeping the most common DNA and genes. The V and J calls, along with clone size, are taken from TCRdb and not from the paper's own processing. Here the sample has 100,000 to 150,000 distinct CDR3 sequences; approximately 9.3% occur a single time. The ten largest clones capture 1.2% to 1.5% of the sample.

Unfractionated whole blood was collected in Tempus Blood RNA tubes, and total RNA was extracted from that blood. Roughly 5 healthy volunteers served as TCR sequencing controls and were bled at day 0, 2 weeks and 6 weeks. The sequenced sample was whole blood. This clonotype was sampled from a human donor in good health. Some clones in this sample may be carry-over from other donors' samples. Donor details come from another sample of the same person, matched by shared clones. The rearrangement joined TRBV7-9 to TRBJ2-7; the D gene cannot be named for sure. The DNA sequence is given as TGTGCCAGCAGCTTAGCTCCTGGGTACTACGAGCAGTACTTC. Its translation is CASSLAPGYYEQYF.